This T cell receptor beta chain was observed in a study of PD-1 blockade in classical Hodgkin lymphoma. Assay used: immunoSEQ multiplex PCR; TCRdb lists only in-frame clones, some missing. The sample holds around 50,000 clones, approximately 72% seen once. As to time point: cycle 4 day 1 (C4D1), after around six weeks of nivolumab. Each of the patients experienced relapse following autologous stem cell transplantation, and their brentuximab vedotin exposure differed. Trimming shortened V by 4 bases and J by 0 bases, and 11 bases separated the two germline ends. CDR1 SGHDT and CDR2 YYEEEE come from the germline V gene. This CDR3 is 14 amino acids long.

The material sequenced was peripheral blood mononuclear cells (PBMCs), taken before the fourth cycle of nivolumab. The sequence was obtained from a human donor with classical Hodgkin lymphoma. This sequence joins TRBV5-6 and TRBJ2-7; D tentatively fits TRBD1 or TRBD2 (5 bases each). This chain's CDR3 is CASSPGPGSYEQYF. Written as DNA, the CDR3 is TGTGCCAGCAGCCCGGGACCCGGCTCCTACGAGCAGTACTTC.